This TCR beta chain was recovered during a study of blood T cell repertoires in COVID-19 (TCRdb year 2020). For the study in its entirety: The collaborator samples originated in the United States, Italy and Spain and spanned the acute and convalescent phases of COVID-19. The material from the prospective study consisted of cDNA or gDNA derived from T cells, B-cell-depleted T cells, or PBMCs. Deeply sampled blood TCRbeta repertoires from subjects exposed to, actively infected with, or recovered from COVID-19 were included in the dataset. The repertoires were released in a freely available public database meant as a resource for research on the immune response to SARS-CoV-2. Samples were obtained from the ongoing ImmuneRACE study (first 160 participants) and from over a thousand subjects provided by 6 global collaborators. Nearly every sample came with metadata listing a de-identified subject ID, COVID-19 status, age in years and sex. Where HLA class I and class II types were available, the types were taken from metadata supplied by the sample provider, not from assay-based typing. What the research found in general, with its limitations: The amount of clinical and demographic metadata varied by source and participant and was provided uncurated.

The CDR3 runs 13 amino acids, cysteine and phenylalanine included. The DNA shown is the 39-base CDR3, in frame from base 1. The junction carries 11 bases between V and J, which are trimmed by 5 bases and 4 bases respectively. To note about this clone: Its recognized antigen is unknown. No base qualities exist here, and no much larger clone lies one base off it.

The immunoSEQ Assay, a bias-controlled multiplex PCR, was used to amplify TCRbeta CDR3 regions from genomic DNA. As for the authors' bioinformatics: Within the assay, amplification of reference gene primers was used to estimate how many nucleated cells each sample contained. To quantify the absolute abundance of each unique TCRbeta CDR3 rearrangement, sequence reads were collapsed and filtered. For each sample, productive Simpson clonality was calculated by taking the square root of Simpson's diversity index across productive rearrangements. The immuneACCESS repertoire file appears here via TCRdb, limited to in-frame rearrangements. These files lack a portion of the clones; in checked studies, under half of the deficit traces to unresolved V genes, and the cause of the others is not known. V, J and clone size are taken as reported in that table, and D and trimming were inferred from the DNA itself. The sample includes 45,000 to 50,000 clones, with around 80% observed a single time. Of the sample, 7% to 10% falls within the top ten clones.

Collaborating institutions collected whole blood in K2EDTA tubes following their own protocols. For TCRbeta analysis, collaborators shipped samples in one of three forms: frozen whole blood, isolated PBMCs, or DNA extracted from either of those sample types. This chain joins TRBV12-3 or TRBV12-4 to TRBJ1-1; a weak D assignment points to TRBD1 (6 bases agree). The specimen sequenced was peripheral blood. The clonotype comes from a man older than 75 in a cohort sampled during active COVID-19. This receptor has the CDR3 CASSHGGLTEAFF. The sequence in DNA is TGTGCCAGCAGTCACGGGGGGCTCACTGAAGCTTTCTTT.